The 29 T cell receptor beta chains presented below share a single source sample, sequenced in a study of brain T cells in children with intractable seizures. Here immunoSEQ multiplex PCR was the method, and the copy in TCRdb shows in-frame clones only, minus some. The repertoire consists of 70,000 to 90,000 clones, with 90% to 95% occurring once and the leading ten covering around 1.4%. The material was peripheral blood, obtained at surgery. The receptors come from a boy younger than two with tuberous sclerosis and intractable seizures.

The chain combines TRBV21-1 with TRBJ2-1; the table's TRBD2 call for D was not verified on the DNA. TRBV21-1 is given as a pseudogene. CDR3 length equals 17 residues. This CDR3 is CASSRGSAFSSYNEQFF. DNA of the CDR3: TGTGCCAGCAGCCGGGGGTCAGCGTTTAGCTCCTACAATGAGCAGTTCTTC.

This clone was observed once. The chain combines TRBV19 with TRBJ1-6; D uncertain. Trimming left V 3 bases short and J 8 bases short, with 14 bases between. The CDR3 loop spans 15 amino acids. CDR1 and CDR2 from the germline V gene are LNHDA and SQIVND (reference sequence). CDR3 loop: CASSIGMGSDSPLHF. CDR3 sequence (DNA): TGTGCCAGTAGTATTGGCATGGGGAGTGATTCACCCCTCCACTTT.

The V gene is TRBV4-1, the J gene TRBJ1-5; D uncertain. The CDR3 loop spans 16 amino acids. V lost 1 base and J 2 bases, leaving 12 bases between the germline ends. Germline CDR1 and CDR2: MGHRA and YSYEKL. In nucleotides, the CDR3 is TGCGCCAGCAGCCAAGTGGCTGAGAATGGCAATCAGCCCCAGCATTTT. As protein: CASSQVAENGNQPQHF.

The J gene is TRBJ2-3, the V gene TRBV4-1; 8 bases match TRBD2. Germline V CDR1 and CDR2: MGHRA, YSYEKL. CDR3 length: 17 residues. V shed 4 bases and J 4 bases; nucleotides not matched to a gene: 13. CDR3 residues: CASSPRFSGTAADTQYF. CDR3 nucleotides: TGCGCCAGCAGCCCCCGATTTAGCGGGACGGCCGCAGATACGCAGTATTTT.

The rearrangement links TRBV12-5 to TRBJ2-5; D is ambiguous. Germline V gene lookup returns CDR1 LGHNT and CDR2 FRNRAP. The CDR3 contains 12 residues. The ends were cut back, 2 bases at V and 5 bases at J, with 6 bases in the middle. CDR3 residues: CASGLFSETQYF. The CDR3 DNA sequence: TGTGCTAGTGGTTTGTTCAGCGAGACCCAGTACTTC.

The chain's CDR3 is CAKKGAEAFF. The DNA of the CDR3 is TGTGCCAAAAAGGGGGCTGAAGCTTTCTTT. This chain links TRBV2 with TRBJ1-1; tentatively, D is TRBD1 (6 bases). This CDR3 is built from 10 residues. The germline CDR1 and CDR2 sequences are SNHLY and FYNNEI. Trimming pared 10 bases from V and 6 bases from J, leaving 9 bases between.

The chain couples TRBV19 to TRBJ2-7, with D possibly matching TRBD1 (6 bases). Germline assignment: CDR1 LNHDA and CDR2 SQIVND (reference sequence). The V gene lost 3 bases and the J gene lost 5 bases, with 17 bases spanning the gap. CDR3 length: 15 residues. CDR3 in amino acids: CASSIFGDMSNEQYF. In nucleotides, the CDR3 is TGTGCCAGTAGTATTTTTGGGGACATGAGCAACGAGCAGTACTTC. Using reference TRBV19 and TRBJ2-7 for the parts outside the CDR3, the full variable domain is DGGITQSPKYLFRKEGQNVTLSCEQNLNHDAMYWYRQDPGQGLRLIYYSQIVNDFQKGDIAEGYSVSREKKESFPLTVTSAQKNPTAFYLCASSIFGDMSNEQYFGPGTRLTVT.

The chain combines TRBV5-6 with TRBJ1-1, with D tentatively TRBD1 (5 bases). Germline V gene data show CDR1 as SGHDT and CDR2 as YYEEEE. Between the trimmed V and J ends, which lost 1 base and 1 base, there was a span of 14 bases. CDR3 length: 16 amino acids. CDR3 sequence: CASSLSGGGRNTEAFF. The CDR3 coding sequence is TGTGCCAGCAGCTTGTCTGGGGGTGGAAGGAACACTGAAGCTTTCTTT.

This chain uses TRBV6-1 with TRBJ1-2; possible D gene TRBD1, 5 bases. This CDR3 has 13 residues. V gave up 2 bases and J gave up 6 bases, with 10 bases separating them. From germline, CDR1 is MNHNS and CDR2 SASEGT. CDR3: CASSETGRDGYTF. In nucleotides, the CDR3 is TGTGCCAGCAGTGAAACTGGCAGGGATGGCTACACCTTC.

This clone was picked up one time. This chain links TRBV9 with TRBJ2-1; D is unresolved. This CDR3 spans 15 amino acids. V was pared by 0 bases and J by 4 bases, with 11 bases between. Germline loops: CDR1 SGDLS, CDR2 YYNGEE. The CDR3 DNA follows: TGTGCCAGCAGCGTAGAGGGTTGGGCGTACAATGAGCAGTTCTTC. Encoded protein: CASSVEGWAYNEQFF.

V usage is TRBV9 and J usage is TRBJ2-1; TRBD2 aligns across 12 bases. The length of the CDR3 is 17 residues. In germline, CDR1 is SGDLS, CDR2 YYNGEE. V shed 4 bases, J shed 9 bases, and the junction held 14 bases outside the gene matches. This CDR3 is CASSPLGLAGGPIEQFF. The CDR3 region has the DNA TGTGCCAGCAGCCCCCTGGGTCTAGCGGGAGGGCCTATTGAGCAGTTCTTC.

The chain is built from TRBV4-2 and TRBJ2-7, with unresolved D. V lost 0 bases, J lost 0 bases, and 21 bases lay in between. The CDR3 is 19 residues long. Looked up from germline, CDR1 is LGHNA and CDR2 is YNFKEQ. CDR3 sequence: CASSQDGFGVRKTSYEQYF. CDR3 nucleotides: TGTGCCAGCAGCCAAGATGGGTTTGGAGTCCGAAAGACCTCCTACGAGCAGTACTTC.

The rearrangement uses TRBV6-5 and TRBJ1-1; D not certain. Trimming left V 2 bases short and J 0 bases short, with 4 bases between. The CDR3 runs to 13 residues. Germline CDR1 MNHEY, CDR2 SVGAGI. CDR3 region: CASSYKMNTEAFF. In DNA form, the CDR3 reads TGTGCCAGCAGTTACAAGATGAACACTGAAGCTTTCTTT.

The chain carries TRBV19 and TRBJ1-2; D gene ambiguous. V lost 5 bases and J 0 bases, leaving 13 bases between the germline ends. Germline loops: CDR1 LNHDA, CDR2 SQIVND (reference sequence). The CDR3 extends over 15 amino acids. This CDR3 is CASSPQTAANYGYTF. CDR3 bases: TGTGCCAGTAGTCCCCAAACGGCGGCTAACTATGGCTACACCTTC.

This chain joins TRBV7-8 and TRBJ1-6; tentatively, D is TRBD1 (6 bases). This CDR3 region has 16 residues. Per the germline V gene, CDR1 is SGHVS and CDR2 is FQNEAQ. Trimming pared 4 bases from V and 0 bases from J, leaving 10 bases between. Written as DNA, the CDR3 is TGTGCCAGCAGCTGGAGAGGGGGCTCCTATAATTCACCCCTCCACTTT. Protein sequence: CASSWRGGSYNSPLHF.

This clone showed up just once. The V gene is TRBV5-4, the J gene TRBJ2-1; D unclear. Per the germline V gene, CDR1 is SGHNT and CDR2 is YYREEE (reference sequence). V lost 0 bases, J lost 3 bases, and 10 bases lay in between. The CDR3 is made up of 15 amino acids. The DNA of the CDR3 is TGTGCCAGCAGCTTGGGTCGGAACAGCTACAATGAGCAGTTCTTC. Protein product: CASSLGRNSYNEQFF.

The chain employs TRBV3-1 (or the pseudogene TRBV3-2) and TRBJ2-1, with a possible D match to TRBD2 (6 bases). V lost 1 base to trimming and J lost 4 bases, with 11 bases between them. The germline V gene has CDR1 LGHDT and CDR2 YNNKEL (reference sequence). The CDR3 runs 15 residues. The chain's CDR3 is CASSQVPGGYNEQFF. CDR3 DNA sequence: TGTGCCAGCAGCCAAGTGCCAGGAGGGTACAATGAGCAGTTCTTC.

This chain uses TRBV11-3 with TRBJ1-1; perhaps TRBD1 as D (6 bases). CDR1 is SGHNT, CDR2 YENEEA, per germline. The CDR3 spans 15 residues. Deletions cut 1 base from V and 4 bases from J, with 13 bases between. The CDR3 region has the DNA TGTGCCAGCAGCTTAGGTTGGGGGGCGGTCACTGAAGCTTTCTTT. Amino acids: CASSLGWGAVTEAFF.

The chain employs TRBV10-2 and TRBJ2-7; no clear D. Trimming pared 2 bases from V and 4 bases from J, leaving 3 bases between. The CDR3 runs to 11 residues. CDR1 is WSHSY, CDR2 SAAADI, per germline. CDR3 residues: CASSEEYEQYF. In nucleotides, the CDR3 is TGCGCCAGCAGTGAGGAATACGAGCAGTACTTC.

The chain couples TRBV2 to TRBJ1-5; no firm D call. There are 15 residues in the CDR3. Trimming pared 3 bases from V and 7 bases from J, leaving 16 bases between. The germline V gene has CDR1 SNHLY and CDR2 FYNNEI. DNA for the CDR3: TGTGCCAGCAGTGAGATGCCTCGCGGGGAGCAGCCCCAGCATTTT. Encoded protein: CASSEMPRGEQPQHF.

The rearrangement joins TRBV2 to TRBJ1-2, with D possibly TRBD1 on 6 matching bases. V was pared by 8 bases and J by 4 bases, with 20 bases between. The CDR3 loop spans 15 amino acids. Germline V CDR1 and CDR2: SNHLY, FYNNEI. CDR3 in DNA: TGTGCCAGCCTGAATGGGGAGGGGGAATTCTATGGCTACACCTTC. Protein product: CASLNGEGEFYGYTF.

On this clone itself: This CDR3 is also generated by other DNA sequences in the sample. V is TRBV11-2 and J is TRBJ1-1; D is uncertain. The CDR3 is 15 residues long. Trimming left V 1 base short and J 2 bases short, with 11 bases between. Germline assignment: CDR1 SGHAT and CDR2 FQNNGV. The CDR3 bases are TGTGCCAGCAGCTTAGGAACCGGGCCAAACACTGAAGCTTTCTTT. The encoded protein is CASSLGTGPNTEAFF.

The DNA of the CDR3 is TGTGCCTGGAGTGTACGGGAGAATTCACCCCTCCACTTT. It codes for CAWSVRENSPLHF. This sequence joins TRBV30 and TRBJ1-6; D call uncertain. There are 13 residues in the CDR3. From germline, CDR1 is GTSNPN and CDR2 SVGIG (reference sequence). Trimming pared 0 bases from V and 7 bases from J, leaving 7 bases between.

The V and J genes are TRBV9 and TRBJ2-1; no definite D call. Germline V lookup: CDR1 SGDLS, CDR2 YYNGEE. V lost 3 bases to trimming and J lost 7 bases, with 14 bases between them. There are 14 residues in the CDR3. CDR3 coding DNA: TGTGCCAGCAGCGCCCAAAACAGATGGAATGAGCAGTTCTTC. Protein: CASSAQNRWNEQFF.

This clone was counted only a few times. V and J are TRBV3-1 (or the pseudogene TRBV3-2) and TRBJ2-7; no clear D gene. In germline, CDR1 is LGHDT, CDR2 YNNKEL (reference sequence). This CDR3 is 12 amino acids long. The germline V and J ends were trimmed by 5 bases and 6 bases, with 11 bases remaining between them. The CDR3 here is CASSYSNGEQYF. CDR3 DNA sequence: TGTGCCAGCAGCTACTCGAATGGCGAGCAGTACTTC.

The chain recombines TRBV6-5 with TRBJ1-3; a possible D gene is TRBD1 (5 bases). V dropped 8 bases and J dropped 3 bases, with 14 bases sitting between them. CDR3 length: 14 residues. Germline V lookup: CDR1 MNHEY, CDR2 SVGAGI. The CDR3 DNA sequence: TGTGCCAGCCACTTCGGGGCAAGTGGAAACACCATATATTTT. Its protein product is CASHFGASGNTIYF.

On this clone itself: The identical CDR3 is also encoded by other nucleotide sequences in the sample. The chain couples TRBV20-1 to TRBJ1-1; D not certain. CDR3 size: 11 residues. Germline V gives CDR1 DFQATT, CDR2 SNEGSKA (reference sequence). Trimming shortened V by 5 bases and J by 1 base, and 5 bases separated the two germline ends. Here the CDR3 DNA reads TGCAGTGCTCGACAGAACACTGAAGCTTTCTTT. This encodes CSARQNTEAFF.

Here the CDR3 reads CASSLGPSYNSPLHF. CDR3 coding DNA: TGTGCCAGCAGCTTGGGTCCCTCCTATAATTCACCCCTCCACTTT. V gene TRBV5-6 combines with J gene TRBJ1-6; D call uncertain. The CDR3 totals 15 residues. Germline lookup yields CDR1 SGHDT and CDR2 YYEEEE. V shed 0 bases and J shed 0 bases, with 4 bases lying between them.

This rearrangement joins TRBV5-1 to TRBJ2-1, with D perhaps TRBD1 (5 bases). CDR1 is SGHRS and CDR2 is YFSETQ in the germline V gene. This CDR3 spans 13 amino acids. V shed 0 bases and J shed 7 bases, with 8 bases lying between them. CDR3 coding DNA: TGCGCCAGCAGCTTGGCTCAGGGTAATGAGCAGTTCTTC. Translation gives CASSLAQGNEQFF.